The 3 T cell receptor beta chains below were found in one sample sequenced in a study of T cells after yellow fever vaccination. TCRdb independently ran MiXCR on the 5' RACE reads; one entry per CDR3 protein. Among hundreds of thousands of distinct CDR3 sequences listed, roughly 11% were seen once. The specimen comprised PBMCs, sampled on the day of the first yellow fever vaccination. These receptors came from a young man who received the YFV17D yellow fever vaccine.

This clonotype was counted only a few times. This chain connects TRBV30 to TRBJ2-7; D is undetermined. The CDR3 contains 13 residues. The germline V gene encodes CDR1 GTSNPN and CDR2 SVGIG (reference sequence). Between the trimmed V and J ends, which lost 3 bases and 2 bases, there was a span of 11 bases. CDR3 loop: CAWSTGGTYEQYF. The CDR3 nucleotides read TGTGCCTGGAGCACGGGCGGAACCTACGAGCAGTACTTC. The full variable domain, completed using reference TRBV30 and TRBJ2-7, is SQTIHQWPATLVQPVGSPLSLECTVEGTSNPNLYWYRQAAGRGLQLLFYSVGIGQISSEVPQNLSASRPQDRQFILSSKKLLLSDSGFYLCAWSTGGTYEQYFGPGTRLTVT.

This clonotype was observed a handful of times. V and J are TRBV7-6 and TRBJ1-4, with D possibly TRBD1 on 6 matching bases. The CDR3 extends over 16 amino acids. The V gene's germline CDR1 is SGHVS and CDR2 FNYEAQ. Trimming stripped 0 bases from V and 1 base from J, with 9 bases between. CDR3: CASSLAATGTNEKLFF. The CDR3 nucleotides are TGTGCCAGCAGCTTAGCTGCGACAGGAACTAATGAAAAACTGTTTTTT. Looking up the rest from reference TRBV7-6 and TRBJ1-4 gives the full variable domain: GAGVSQSPRYKVTKRGQDVALRCDPISGHVSLYWYRQALGQGPEFLTYFNYEAQQDKSGLPNDRFSAERPEGSISTLTIQRTEQRDSAMYRCASSLAATGTNEKLFFGSGTQLSVL.

The chain carries TRBV7-2 and TRBJ2-2, with a tentative D call TRBD2 (6 bases). The CDR3 is 15 residues long. Germline V gene data show CDR1 as SGHTA and CDR2 as FQGNSA. V dropped 5 bases and J dropped 1 base, with 11 bases sitting between them. The CDR3 DNA follows: TGTGCCAGCAGCCATCCGGGACTGAACACCGGGGAGCTGTTTTTT. It translates to CASSHPGLNTGELFF.